One sample yielded the 21 T cell receptor beta chains listed below, sequenced in a study of blood T cell repertoires in COVID-19. Using immunoSEQ multiplex PCR, the repertoire was profiled, and TCRdb retains in-frame clones only, with some absent. The table shows a few hundred thousand clones, with around 78% occurring only once. The material sequenced was peripheral blood. These receptors were taken from a man aged 55 to 69 who had recovered from COVID-19.

V usage is TRBV28 and J usage is TRBJ1-1; possible D gene TRBD1, 6 bases. Trimming stripped 5 bases from V and 1 base from J, with 11 bases between. CDR1 and CDR2 from the germline V gene are MDHEN and SYDVKM. The CDR3 contains 14 residues. The CDR3 is CASSQPGQNTEAFF. CDR3 DNA: TGTGCCAGCAGTCAACCGGGACAGAACACTGAAGCTTTCTTT.

The V and J genes are TRBV7-8 and TRBJ2-1; 8 nucleotides agree with TRBD1. The V gene's germline CDR1 is SGHVS and CDR2 FQNEAQ. The CDR3 is 20 amino acids. With 2 bases clipped from V and 7 bases from J, the junction kept 22 bases outside the gene matches. The CDR3: CASSLLQILGQERVGNEQFF. Here the CDR3 DNA reads TGTGCCAGCAGCTTACTTCAAATTCTGGGACAGGAACGAGTTGGTAATGAGCAGTTCTTC. Looking up the rest from reference TRBV7-8 and TRBJ2-1 gives the full variable domain: GAGVSQSPRYKVAKRGQDVALRCDPISGHVSLFWYQQALGQGPEFLTYFQNEAQLDKSGLPSDRFFAERPEGSVSTLKIQRTQQEDSAVYLCASSLLQILGQERVGNEQFFGPGTRLTVL.

This clone was seen once. This chain links TRBV10-3 with TRBJ2-1, with 9 bases fitting TRBD2. J gave up 7 bases and V 3 bases, and 7 bases lay outside the gene matches. This CDR3 region has 15 residues. Germline V lookup: CDR1 ENHRY, CDR2 SYGVKD. CDR3 sequence: CAISEGGGGGNEQFF. The CDR3, as DNA: TGTGCCATCAGTGAAGGTGGCGGGGGGGGAAATGAGCAGTTCTTC.

The CDR3 spells CASSLARDTQYF. The CDR3 DNA is TGTGCCAGCAGTTTAGCCCGGGATACGCAGTATTTT. The rearrangement joins TRBV28 to TRBJ2-3; the D is unclear. V was clipped by 2 bases and J by 6 bases, with 6 bases between them. The CDR3 sequence is 12 residues long. Germline V CDR1 and CDR2: MDHEN, SYDVKM.

The CDR3: CASSTGTSGTTDTQYF. CDR3 DNA sequence: TGTGCCAGCAGCACCGGGACTAGCGGAACCACAGATACGCAGTATTTT. This chain uses TRBV5-4 with TRBJ2-3, with 11 bases lining up with TRBD2. Trimming at V came to 4 bases and at J to 2 bases, leaving 6 bases not matched to a gene. The CDR3 covers 16 residues. Looked up from germline, CDR1 is SGHNT and CDR2 is YYREEE (reference sequence).

The CDR3 reads CASRSTSGRASQYF. The CDR3 DNA is TGTGCCAGCAGGTCGACTAGCGGGAGGGCCTCGCAGTATTTT. V is TRBV27 and J is TRBJ2-3; 14 bases map to TRBD2. The CDR3 totals 14 residues. The germline V gene has CDR1 MNHEY and CDR2 SMNVEV (reference sequence). The V segment lost 6 bases and the J segment 10 bases; nucleotides outside the gene matches: 6.

The chain uses TRBV2 and TRBJ2-1; 11 bases match TRBD2. Germline CDR1 is SNHLY and CDR2 is FYNNEI. CDR3 length equals 16 residues. V lost 6 bases and J lost 2; bases outside the gene matches: 6. CDR3 DNA sequence: TGTGCCAGCAGGGAATTGACTAGCGGGACCTACAATGAGCAGTTCTTC. This encodes CASRELTSGTYNEQFF.

The rearrangement uses TRBV5-5 and TRBJ2-7; maybe TRBD1 (5 bases). This CDR3 comprises 14 residues. Trimming left V 1 base short and J 0 bases short, with 8 bases between. Germline CDR1 SGHKS, CDR2 YYEKEE (reference sequence). The CDR3 spells CASSLRRGSYEQYF. For the CDR3, the DNA is TGTGCCAGCAGCTTGAGAAGGGGCTCCTACGAGCAGTACTTC.

The genes are TRBV14 and TRBJ2-7; D might be TRBD2 (6 bases). Germline-derived CDR1 and CDR2 are SGHDN and FVKESK. There are 14 residues in the CDR3. V lost 4 bases and J 0 bases, leaving 10 bases between the germline ends. The CDR3 bases are TGTGCCAGCAGCCCCCGGAGGGACTCCTACGAGCAGTACTTC. Its translation: CASSPRRDSYEQYF.

The chain carries TRBV19 and TRBJ2-7, with TRBD1 matching 8 bases. The CDR3 covers 14 residues. The V and J ends lost 3 bases and 7 bases, in that order; junction bases with no gene match: 8. The germline V gene has CDR1 LNHDA and CDR2 SQIVND (reference sequence). The CDR3 nucleotides are TGTGCCAGTAGTATTGGACAGGGAGGCGGAGAGCAGTACTTC. Amino acid sequence: CASSIGQGGGEQYF. The variable domain in full, with the rest retrieved from reference TRBV19 and TRBJ2-7, is DGGITQSPKYLFRKEGQNVTLSCEQNLNHDAMYWYRQDPGQGLRLIYYSQIVNDFQKGDIAEGYSVSREKKESFPLTVTSAQKNPTAFYLCASSIGQGGGEQYFGPGTRLTVT.

The chain employs TRBV29-1 and TRBJ2-7, with a weak D call TRBD1 (5 bases). This CDR3 is built from 14 residues. Looked up from germline, CDR1 is SQVTM and CDR2 is ANQGSEA. The V gene lost 5 bases and the J gene lost 0 bases, with 14 bases spanning the gap. The CDR3 DNA follows: TGCAGCGTTCTCAAGGACACACACTCCTACGAGCAGTACTTC. Protein product: CSVLKDTHSYEQYF.

This sequence joins TRBV28 and TRBJ1-4, with a weak D call TRBD1 (6 bases). V was pared by 5 bases and J by 6 bases, with 13 bases between. This CDR3 is 14 amino acids long. From germline, CDR1 is MDHEN and CDR2 SYDVKM. CDR3 in DNA: TGTGCCAGCAGTGGGGGCGGTTTTCATGAAAAACTGTTTTTT. It translates to CASSGGGFHEKLFF.

This sequence joins TRBV7-9 and TRBJ2-7; D is possibly TRBD2 (6 bases). The germline V gene has CDR1 SEHNR and CDR2 FQNEAQ (reference sequence). Trimming removed 4 bases at V and 0 bases at J, with 13 bases between. This CDR3 is built from 15 residues. The CDR3 protein is CASSSSGDPSYEQYF. Here the CDR3 DNA reads TGTGCCAGCAGCTCCTCGGGGGACCCCTCCTACGAGCAGTACTTC. Based on the CDR3 plus reference TRBV7-9 and TRBJ2-7, the full variable domain is DTGVSQNPRHKITKRGQNVTFRCDPISEHNRLYWYRQTLGQGPEFLTYFQNEAQLEKSRLLSDRFSAERPKGSFSTLEIQRTEQGDSAMYLCASSSSGDPSYEQYFGPGTRLTVT.

The sample holds one count of this clone. The V and J genes are TRBV7-9 and TRBJ2-7; 9 bases match TRBD1. Germline CDR1 reads SEHNR; CDR2 reads FQNEAQ (reference sequence). V gave up 4 bases and J gave up 3 bases; unmatched junction bases: 10. The CDR3 contains 16 residues. The CDR3 bases are TGTGCCAGCAGCTCCATGAGGACAGGGGCGAACTACGAGCAGTACTTC. Its translation: CASSSMRTGANYEQYF.

This chain joins TRBV5-8 and TRBJ1-6; 11 nucleotides agree with TRBD1. Germline V CDR1 and CDR2: SGHTS, YDEGEE. There are 15 residues in the CDR3. V was pared by 4 bases and J by 7 bases, with 4 bases of the junction left unmatched. DNA for the CDR3: TGTGCCAGCAGCCTGGGACAGGGGGTAAATTCACCCCTCCACTTT. It encodes CASSLGQGVNSPLHF.

This clone has more than one count but fewer than ten. The gene calls are TRBV5-1 and TRBJ1-3; perhaps TRBD1 as D (5 bases). Germline CDR1 and CDR2: SGHRS and YFSETQ. The CDR3 is 15 residues long. V was cut by 4 bases and J by 0 bases, with 11 bases left in between. Here the CDR3 DNA reads TGCGCCAGCAGCCCGACAGCGAACTCTGGAAACACCATATATTTT. Translated: CASSPTANSGNTIYF.

This chain connects TRBV27 to TRBJ1-1; D is undetermined. V was trimmed by 5 bases and J by 6 bases, leaving 10 bases between them. CDR1 is MNHEY, CDR2 SMNVEV, per germline (reference sequence). This CDR3 contains 12 residues. The CDR3 DNA reads as TGTGCCAGCAGTCGGTCTGCGTCTGAAGCTTTCTTT. It is translated as CASSRSASEAFF.

The V gene is TRBV14, the J gene TRBJ2-1; the D gene is possibly TRBD1 (6 bases). The ends were cut back, 1 base at V and 4 bases at J, with 11 bases in the middle. Germline V gene sequence: CDR1 SGHDN, CDR2 FVKESK. This CDR3 is 15 amino acids long. The CDR3 loop reads CASSQVRGRYNEQFF. The DNA of the CDR3 is TGTGCCAGCAGCCAAGTCAGGGGCAGATACAATGAGCAGTTCTTC.

This clone was observed a single time. The genes are TRBV4-1 and TRBJ1-2, with 10 nucleotides matching TRBD1. CDR1 and CDR2 (germline): MGHRA, YSYEKL. The CDR3 contains 17 residues. The ends lost 4 bases at V and 2 bases at J; junction bases unmatched: 10. The CDR3 is CASSPKGQGETNYGYTF. CDR3 DNA: TGCGCCAGCAGCCCAAAAGGACAGGGGGAGACCAACTATGGCTACACCTTC.

This clone has just one count. The chain has TRBV3-1 (or the pseudogene TRBV3-2) and TRBJ2-2; D call uncertain. The CDR3 has 14 residues. CDR1 and CDR2 from the germline V gene are LGHDT and YNNKEL (reference sequence). Trimming cost V 3 bases and J 1 base, with 6 bases left between them. CDR3 nucleotides: TGTGCCAGCAGCCAGATGAGGAACACCGGGGAGCTGTTTTTT. Translated, it gives CASSQMRNTGELFF.

In regard to this clone: Other DNA sequences in this sample translate to the same CDR3. The chain employs TRBV5-1 and TRBJ2-7; TRBD2 matches 12 bases. This CDR3 is built from 15 residues. CDR1 and CDR2 (germline): SGHRS, YFSETQ. J lost 2 bases, V lost 5 bases, and 5 bases had no gene match. CDR3 protein: CASRPGLAGTYEQYF. The CDR3, as DNA: TGCGCCAGCAGACCTGGACTAGCGGGGACCTACGAGCAGTACTTC.